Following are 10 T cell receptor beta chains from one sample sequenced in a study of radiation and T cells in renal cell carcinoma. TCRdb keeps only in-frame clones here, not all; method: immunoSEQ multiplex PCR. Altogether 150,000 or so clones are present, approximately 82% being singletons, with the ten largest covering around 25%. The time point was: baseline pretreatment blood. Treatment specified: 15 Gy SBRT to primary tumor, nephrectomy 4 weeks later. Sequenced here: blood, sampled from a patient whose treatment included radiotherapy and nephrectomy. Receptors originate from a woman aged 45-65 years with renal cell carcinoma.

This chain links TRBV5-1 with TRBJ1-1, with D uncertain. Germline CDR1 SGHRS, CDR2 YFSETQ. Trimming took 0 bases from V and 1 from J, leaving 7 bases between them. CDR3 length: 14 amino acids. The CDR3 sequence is CASSLARSNTEAFF. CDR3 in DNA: TGCGCCAGCAGCTTGGCCAGGTCGAACACTGAAGCTTTCTTT.

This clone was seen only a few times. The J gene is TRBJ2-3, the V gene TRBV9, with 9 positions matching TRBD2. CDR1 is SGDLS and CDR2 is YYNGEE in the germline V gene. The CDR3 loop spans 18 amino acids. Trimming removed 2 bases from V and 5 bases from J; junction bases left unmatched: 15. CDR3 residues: CASSVSPLGAGGGDTQYF. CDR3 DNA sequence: TGTGCCAGCAGCGTCTCCCCACTCGGCGCGGGGGGGGGAGATACGCAGTATTTT.

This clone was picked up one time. CDR3 DNA: TGTGCCAGCAGCCCAAGTTTAGGGGTCCACGAGCAGTACTTC. Its protein is CASSPSLGVHEQYF. The chain carries TRBV7-8 and TRBJ2-7, with D possibly matching TRBD1 (5 bases). Trimming took off 5 bases at V and 5 bases at J, with 16 bases between the two ends. From germline, CDR1 is SGHVS and CDR2 FQNEAQ. The CDR3 is 14 amino acids. The full variable domain, its missing parts supplied by reference TRBV7-8 and TRBJ2-7, is GAGVSQSPRYKVAKRGQDVALRCDPISGHVSLFWYQQALGQGPEFLTYFQNEAQLDKSGLPSDRFFAERPEGSVSTLKIQRTQQEDSAVYLCASSPSLGVHEQYFGPGTRLTVT.

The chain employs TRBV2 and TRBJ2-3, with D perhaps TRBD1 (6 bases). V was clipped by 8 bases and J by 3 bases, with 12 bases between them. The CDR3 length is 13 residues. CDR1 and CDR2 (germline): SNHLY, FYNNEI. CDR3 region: CASLDRDTDTQYF. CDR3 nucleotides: TGTGCCAGCTTGGACAGAGATACAGATACGCAGTATTTT.

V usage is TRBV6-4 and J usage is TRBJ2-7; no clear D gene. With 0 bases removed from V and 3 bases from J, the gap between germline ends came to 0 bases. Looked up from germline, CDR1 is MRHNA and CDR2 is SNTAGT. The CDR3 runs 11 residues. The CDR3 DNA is TGTGCCAGCAGTGACTCCTACGAGCAGTACTTC. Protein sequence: CASSDSYEQYF.

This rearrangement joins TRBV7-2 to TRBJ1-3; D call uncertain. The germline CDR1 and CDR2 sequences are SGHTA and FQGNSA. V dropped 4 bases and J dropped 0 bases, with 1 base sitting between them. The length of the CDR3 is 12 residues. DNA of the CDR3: TGTGCCAGCAGCTACTCTGGAAACACCATATATTTT. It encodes CASSYSGNTIYF.

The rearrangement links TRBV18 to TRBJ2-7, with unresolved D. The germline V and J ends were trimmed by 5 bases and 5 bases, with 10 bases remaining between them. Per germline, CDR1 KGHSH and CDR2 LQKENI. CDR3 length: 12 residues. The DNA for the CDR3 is TGTGCCAGCTCATCCTCGAGTCACGAGCAGTACTTC. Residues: CASSSSSHEQYF.

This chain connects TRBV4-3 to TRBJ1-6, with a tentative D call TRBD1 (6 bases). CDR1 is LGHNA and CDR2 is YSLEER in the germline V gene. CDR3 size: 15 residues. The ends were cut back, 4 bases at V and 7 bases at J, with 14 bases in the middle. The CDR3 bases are TGCGCCAGCAGCCGTCTTAGGGGGGGGAATTCACCCCTCCACTTT. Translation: CASSRLRGGNSPLHF.

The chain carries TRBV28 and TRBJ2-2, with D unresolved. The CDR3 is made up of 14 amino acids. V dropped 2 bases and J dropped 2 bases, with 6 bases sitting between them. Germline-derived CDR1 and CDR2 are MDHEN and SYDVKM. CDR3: CASSLGQNTGELFF. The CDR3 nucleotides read TGTGCCAGCAGTTTAGGGCAAAACACCGGGGAGCTGTTTTTT.

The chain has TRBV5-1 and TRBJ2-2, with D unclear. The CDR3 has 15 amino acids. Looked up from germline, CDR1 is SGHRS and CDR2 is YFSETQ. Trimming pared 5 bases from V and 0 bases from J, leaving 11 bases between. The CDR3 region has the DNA TGCGCCAGCAGGCTGGACGCCGCGAACACCGGGGAGCTGTTTTTT. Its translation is CASRLDAANTGELFF.